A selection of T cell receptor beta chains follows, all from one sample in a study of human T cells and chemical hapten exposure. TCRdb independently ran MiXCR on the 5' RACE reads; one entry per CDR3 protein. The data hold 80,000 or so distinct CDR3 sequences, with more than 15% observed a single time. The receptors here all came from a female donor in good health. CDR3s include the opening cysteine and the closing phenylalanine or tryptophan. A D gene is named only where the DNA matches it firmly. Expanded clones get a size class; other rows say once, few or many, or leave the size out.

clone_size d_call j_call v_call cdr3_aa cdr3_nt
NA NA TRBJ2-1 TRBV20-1 CSASSLGGKSSYNEQFF TGCAGTGCTAGCTCCCTAGGAGGAAAAAGCTCCTACAATGAGCAGTTCTTC
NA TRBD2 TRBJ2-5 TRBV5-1 CASSLEGLAGAGETQYF TGCGCCAGCAGCTTGGAGGGACTAGCGGGAGCTGGTGAGACCCAGTACTTC
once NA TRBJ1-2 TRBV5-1 CASSLVPGLRNGYTF TGCGCCAGCAGCTTGGTTCCGGGACTGAGAAATGGCTACACCTTC
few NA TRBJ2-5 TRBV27 CASSSRLYQETQYF TGTGCCAGCAGTTCAAGACTATATCAAGAGACCCAGTACTTC
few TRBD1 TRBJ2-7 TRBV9 CASSQGLGQGMNEQYF TGTGCCAGCAGCCAAGGCCTAGGACAGGGTATGAACGAGCAGTACTTC
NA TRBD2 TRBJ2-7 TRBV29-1 CSVGTWEGTPVGSHKMGQYF TGCAGCGTTGGTACTTGGGAGGGGACCCCGGTAGGTTCGCACAAGATGGGGCAGTACTTC
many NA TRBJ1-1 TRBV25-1 CASSPPRLVGEAFF TGTGCCAGCAGTCCTCCAAGGCTAGTCGGTGAAGCTTTCTTT
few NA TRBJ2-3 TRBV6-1 CASSEALGASTDTQYF TGTGCCAGCAGTGAAGCTCTAGGGGCGAGCACAGATACGCAGTATTTT
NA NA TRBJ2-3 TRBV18 CASSPPIPDTQYF TGTGCCAGCTCACCCCCCATACCCGATACGCAGTATTTT
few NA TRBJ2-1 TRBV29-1 CSCALGGRSYNEQFF TGCAGCTGTGCCCTTGGGGGTCGCTCCTACAATGAGCAGTTCTTC
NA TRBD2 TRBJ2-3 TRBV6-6 CATLYRLAGGGDTQYF TGTGCCACTTTGTATCGACTAGCGGGAGGAGGAGATACGCAGTATTTT
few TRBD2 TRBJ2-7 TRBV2 CASSAGLASEQYF TGTGCCAGCAGTGCCGGACTAGCGTCCGAGCAGTACTTC
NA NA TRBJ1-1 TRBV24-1 CATSSKNIQGLNTEAFF TGTGCCACCAGCAGCAAAAATATACAGGGACTGAACACTGAAGCTTTCTTT
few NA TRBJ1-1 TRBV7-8 CASSLAGTAEAFF TGTGCCAGCAGCTTAGCGGGGACGGCTGAAGCTTTCTTT
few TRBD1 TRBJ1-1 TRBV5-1 CASSLSSTGGIYTEAFF TGCGCCAGCAGCCTATCGTCGACAGGGGGTATATACACTGAAGCTTTCTTT
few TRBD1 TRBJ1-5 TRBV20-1 CSASGDRGGGGNQPQHF TGCAGTGCTAGTGGGGACAGGGGAGGTGGTGGCAATCAGCCCCAGCATTTT
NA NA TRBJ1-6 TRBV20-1 CSARDRGPNSPLHF TGCAGTGCTAGAGATCGGGGTCCTAATTCACCCCTCCACTTT
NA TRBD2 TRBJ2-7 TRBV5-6 CASSHGWAGAYEQYF TGTGCCAGCAGCCACGGCTGGGCGGGGGCCTACGAGCAGTACTTC
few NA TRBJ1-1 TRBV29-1 CSVVNGDTEAFF TGCAGCGTTGTAAATGGGGACACTGAAGCTTTCTTT
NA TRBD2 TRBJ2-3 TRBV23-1 CASSHWEKRGDTQYF TGCGCCAGCAGTCACTGGGAGAAGCGGGGAGATACGCAGTATTTT
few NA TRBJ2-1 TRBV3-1 CASSQGRSEQFF TGTGCCAGCAGCCAAGGAAGATCTGAGCAGTTCTTC
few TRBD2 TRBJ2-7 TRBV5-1 CASSLAGTTVEQYF TGCGCCAGCAGCTTGGCCGGGACTACCGTCGAGCAGTACTTC
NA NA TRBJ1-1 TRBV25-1 CASSEWGETEAFF TGTGCCAGCAGTGAATGGGGGGAAACCGAAGCTTTCTTT
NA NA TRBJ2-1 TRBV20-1 CSGGDSYNEQFF TGCAGCGGCGGGGACAGTTACAATGAGCAGTTCTTC
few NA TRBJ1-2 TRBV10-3 CAISDGSPGYGYTF TGTGCCATCAGTGATGGGTCCCCCGGCTATGGCTACACCTTC
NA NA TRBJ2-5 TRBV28 CASSNSRAEETQYF TGTGCCAGCAGTAATTCCCGGGCTGAAGAGACCCAGTACTTC
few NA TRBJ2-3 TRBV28 CASTTNGRGTDTQYF TGTGCCAGCACCACAAACGGAAGAGGCACAGATACGCAGTATTTT
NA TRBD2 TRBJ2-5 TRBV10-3 CAIGRGSGRQETQYF TGTGCCATCGGGAGGGGAAGCGGGCGCCAAGAGACCCAGTACTTC
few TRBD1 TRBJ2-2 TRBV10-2 CASSRPGTVQAGELFF TGCGCCAGCAGTAGACCTGGGACAGTACAAGCCGGGGAGCTGTTTTTT
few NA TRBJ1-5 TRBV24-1 CATSEGGFNQPQHF TGTGCCACCAGTGAGGGCGGCTTCAATCAGCCCCAGCATTTT
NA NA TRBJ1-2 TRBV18 CASSPDVRGSQEGYTF TGTGCCAGCTCACCGGATGTCAGAGGGTCTCAAGAGGGCTACACCTTC
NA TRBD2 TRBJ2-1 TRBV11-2 CASSLTSGTYNEQFF TGTGCCAGCAGCTTGACTAGCGGGACCTACAATGAGCAGTTCTTC
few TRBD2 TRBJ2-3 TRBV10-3 CAISEQLAGGVTDTQYF TGTGCCATCAGTGAGCAGCTAGCGGGAGGGGTGACAGATACGCAGTATTTT
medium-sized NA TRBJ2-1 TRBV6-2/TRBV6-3 CASSYEPHNEQFF TGTGCCAGCAGTTACGAACCCCACAATGAGCAGTTCTTC
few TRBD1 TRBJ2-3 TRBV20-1 CSGQGGDTQYF TGCAGCGGACAGGGGGGAGATACGCAGTATTTT
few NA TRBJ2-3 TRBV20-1 CSAPRENTDTQYF TGCAGTGCCCCCCGTGAGAACACAGATACGCAGTATTTT
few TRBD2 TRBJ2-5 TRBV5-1 CASSLVLARGQETQYF TGCGCCAGCAGCTTGGTACTAGCGAGGGGCCAAGAGACCCAGTACTTC
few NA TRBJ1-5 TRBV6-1 CASSEEGWQKLNQPQHF TGTGCCAGCAGTGAAGAAGGTTGGCAGAAGCTTAATCAGCCCCAGCATTTT
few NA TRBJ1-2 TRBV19 CASTGTHGGYGYTF TGTGCCAGTACCGGGACACACGGCGGGTATGGCTACACCTTC
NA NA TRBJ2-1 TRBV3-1 CASSIRAYNEQFF TGTGCCAGCAGTATACGAGCCTACAATGAGCAGTTCTTC
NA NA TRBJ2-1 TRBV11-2 CASSLDSDTYNEQFF TGTGCCAGCAGCTTAGATAGCGACACCTACAATGAGCAGTTCTTC